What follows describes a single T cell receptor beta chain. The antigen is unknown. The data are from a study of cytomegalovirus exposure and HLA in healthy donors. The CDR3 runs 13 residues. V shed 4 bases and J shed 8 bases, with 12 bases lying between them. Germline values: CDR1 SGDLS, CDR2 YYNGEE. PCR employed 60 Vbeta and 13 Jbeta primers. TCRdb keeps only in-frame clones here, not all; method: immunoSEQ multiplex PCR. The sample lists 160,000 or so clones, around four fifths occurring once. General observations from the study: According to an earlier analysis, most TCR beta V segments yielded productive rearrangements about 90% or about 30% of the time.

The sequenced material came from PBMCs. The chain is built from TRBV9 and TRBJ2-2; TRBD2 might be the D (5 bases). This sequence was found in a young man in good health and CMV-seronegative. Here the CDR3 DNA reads TGTGCCAGCAGCACGGGATGGGAAGGGGAGCTGTTTTTT. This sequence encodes CASSTGWEGELFF.